The 32 T cell receptor beta chains below were found in one sample sequenced in a study of control samples from healthy donors and cancer patients. Using immunoSEQ multiplex PCR, the repertoire was profiled, and TCRdb retains in-frame clones only, with some absent. This table holds about 140,000 clones, 80% to 90% found once. The specimen was blood. These receptors were taken from a woman in her thirties in good health.

Here the CDR3 DNA reads TGTGCCAGCAGTGCTTGGGACGTTGGAAACACCATATATTTT. This sequence encodes CASSAWDVGNTIYF. This chain links TRBV25-1 with TRBJ1-3; perhaps TRBD1 as D (5 bases). Germline V gene sequence: CDR1 MGHDK, CDR2 SYGVNS. This CDR3 has 14 amino acids. V was trimmed by 4 bases and J by 3 bases, leaving 10 bases between them. The full variable domain, with the rest looked up from reference TRBV25-1 and TRBJ1-3, is EADIYQTPRYLVIGTGKKITLECSQTMGHDKMYWYQQDPGMELHLIHYSYGVNSTEKGDLSSESTVSRIRTEHFPLTLESARPSHTSQYLCASSAWDVGNTIYFGEGSWLTVV.

V is TRBV27 and J is TRBJ2-7; perhaps D is TRBD1 or TRBD2 (7 bases each). This CDR3 is built from 15 residues. Trimming shortened V by 5 bases and J by 2 bases, and 16 bases separated the two germline ends. Germline CDR1 is MNHEY and CDR2 is SMNVEV (reference sequence). For the CDR3, the DNA is TGTGCCAGCAGTCCACTCGGGGGGACAGCCTACGAGCAGTACTTC. Translated, it gives CASSPLGGTAYEQYF.

This clone has just one count. This chain links TRBV6-5 with TRBJ1-2, with TRBD1 as a possible D gene (5 bases). Germline V gene data show CDR1 as MNHEY and CDR2 as SVGAGI. Trimming shortened V by 6 bases and J by 5 bases, and 7 bases separated the two germline ends. CDR3 length: 11 amino acids. The chain's CDR3 is CASSDRYGYTF. CDR3 nucleotides: TGTGCCAGCAGCGACAGATATGGCTACACCTTC.

This chain joins TRBV30 and TRBJ1-2; TRBD1 agrees at 7 bases. This CDR3 contains 14 residues. The J segment lost 8 bases and the V segment lost 4 bases, leaving 13 bases of the junction unmatched. Germline V gene sequence: CDR1 GTSNPN, CDR2 SVGIG (reference sequence). The CDR3 sequence: CAWTDRARGWGYTF. The CDR3 coding sequence is TGTGCCTGGACCGACAGGGCCCGGGGCTGGGGCTACACCTTC.

This rearrangement joins TRBV27 to TRBJ2-7, with 8 nucleotides matching TRBD1. V lost 2 bases and J lost 1; bases outside the gene matches: 10. Germline CDR1 and CDR2: MNHEY and SMNVEV (reference sequence). The CDR3 runs to 17 residues. The CDR3 protein is CASSLDRGRDFSYEQYF. The CDR3 DNA reads TGTGCCAGCAGTTTAGACAGGGGCCGGGACTTTTCCTACGAGCAGTACTTC.

J is TRBJ2-3 and V is TRBV6-5, with D maybe TRBD1 (5 bases). CDR1 and CDR2 (germline): MNHEY, SVGAGI. CDR3 length: 15 amino acids. V was shortened by 6 bases and J by 2 bases, with 15 bases between the two germline ends. The CDR3 region has the DNA TGTGCCAGCAGCCCCGGACAAGGAATCACAGATACGCAGTATTTT. This codes for CASSPGQGITDTQYF.

Here the CDR3 DNA reads TGTGCCAGCAGCGTAGTTTACGAGCAGTACTTC. Translated, it gives CASSVVYEQYF. The chain recombines TRBV9 with TRBJ2-7; D ambiguous. Germline values: CDR1 SGDLS, CDR2 YYNGEE. The CDR3 has 11 amino acids. V lost 0 bases to trimming and J lost 4 bases, with 2 bases between them.

The rearrangement links TRBV6-6 to TRBJ1-2, with D possibly being TRBD1 (5 bases). The CDR3 sequence is 12 residues long. Germline V lookup: CDR1 MNHNY, CDR2 SVGAGI (reference sequence). Deletions cut 4 bases from V and 6 bases from J, with 9 bases between. CDR3 amino acids: CASSLQGNGYTF. In DNA, the CDR3 is TGTGCCAGCAGTTTGCAGGGAAATGGCTACACCTTC.

This clone was seen once. The gene calls are TRBV4-1 and TRBJ2-1, with TRBD1 matching 7 bases. This CDR3 comprises 16 residues. From germline, CDR1 is MGHRA and CDR2 YSYEKL. J lost 6 bases, V lost 4 bases, and 12 bases had no gene match. The CDR3 reads CASSLDEGAGLNEQFF. The CDR3, as DNA: TGCGCCAGCAGCCTCGACGAGGGGGCAGGGCTCAATGAGCAGTTCTTC.

This chain links TRBV18 with TRBJ2-3; TRBD1 is a possible D gene (6 bases). There are 17 residues in the CDR3. Germline V CDR1 and CDR2: KGHSH, LQKENI. V lost 0 bases and J lost 2, with 15 bases in between. The CDR3 sequence: CASSPPLRGAATDTQYF. DNA for the CDR3: TGTGCCAGCTCACCACCGCTCAGGGGAGCGGCCACAGATACGCAGTATTTT.

The sample holds many counts of this clone. The rearrangement uses TRBV27 and TRBJ2-2; possible D gene TRBD1, 5 bases. The CDR3 extends over 15 amino acids. The V end lost 5 bases, the J end lost 1 base, and 11 bases lay between the germline ends. Germline V gene lookup returns CDR1 MNHEY and CDR2 SMNVEV (reference sequence). CDR3 in DNA: TGTGCCAGCAGTCCTGACAGAGAGAACACCGGGGAGCTGTTTTTT. Its protein product is CASSPDRENTGELFF.

J is TRBJ2-1 and V is TRBV19; 7 bases agree with TRBD1. Germline V CDR1 and CDR2: LNHDA, SQIVND (reference sequence). The CDR3 is made up of 12 amino acids. V lost 4 bases, J lost 9 bases, and 3 bases stayed unmatched. CDR3 residues: CASSRDRREQFF. Written as DNA, the CDR3 is TGTGCCAGTAGTAGGGACAGACGTGAGCAGTTCTTC.

The J gene is TRBJ1-6, the V gene TRBV11-2; 9 nucleotides align to TRBD1. Germline CDR1 SGHAT, CDR2 FQNNGV. This CDR3 is 15 amino acids long. J lost 10 bases, V lost 5 bases, and 9 bases had no gene match. Here the CDR3 reads CASSRYTGGGSPLHF. CDR3 nucleotides: TGTGCCAGCAGCCGCTATACAGGGGGCGGATCACCCCTCCACTTT.

This chain uses TRBV7-6 with TRBJ1-4; D is unclear. The CDR3 extends over 13 amino acids. Trimming pared 3 bases from V and 8 bases from J, leaving 10 bases between. Germline V gene data show CDR1 as SGHVS and CDR2 as FNYEAQ. The CDR3 DNA sequence: TGTGCCAGCAGCTTCAGTACCTGGGAAAAACTGTTTTTT. Its protein is CASSFSTWEKLFF.

The V call is TRBV5-1, the J call TRBJ2-1; D is uncertain. This CDR3 has 13 residues. Trimming shortened V by 4 bases and J by 2 bases, and 7 bases separated the two germline ends. Germline V gene data show CDR1 as SGHRS and CDR2 as YFSETQ. CDR3 DNA sequence: TGCGCCAGCAGCCCGGCGACCTACAATGAGCAGTTCTTC. This gives the protein CASSPATYNEQFF. Combining the CDR3 with reference TRBV5-1 and TRBJ2-1 gives the whole variable domain KAGVTQTPRYLIKTRGQQVTLSCSPISGHRSVSWYQQTPGQGLQFLFEYFSETQRNKGNFPGRFSGRQFSNSRSEMNVSTLELGDSALYLCASSPATYNEQFFGPGTRLTVL.

The chain links TRBV18 to TRBJ1-2, with D uncertain. V was shortened by 4 bases and J by 8 bases, with 14 bases between the two germline ends. CDR3 size: 13 residues. Germline CDR1 is KGHSH and CDR2 is LQKENI. CDR3 region: CASSREDRSGYTF. In DNA form, the CDR3 reads TGTGCCAGCTCACGAGAGGACCGTTCAGGCTACACCTTC.

The table lists this clone with a count of one. The CDR3 here is CASSLDGGSNTEAFF. The CDR3 DNA follows: TGCGCCAGCAGCTTGGACGGGGGTTCCAACACTGAAGCTTTCTTT. The chain couples TRBV5-1 to TRBJ1-1; weak D call: TRBD1 (5 bases). CDR1 is SGHRS and CDR2 is YFSETQ in the germline V gene. The CDR3 is 15 amino acids. Trimming pared 0 bases from V and 2 bases from J, leaving 11 bases between.

The rearrangement uses TRBV29-1 and TRBJ1-5; 10 positions agree with TRBD1. The V segment lost 7 bases and the J segment 7 bases; nucleotides outside the gene matches: 10. Looked up from germline, CDR1 is SQVTM and CDR2 is ANQGSEA. The CDR3 is made up of 14 amino acids. CDR3 residues: CSASTGGASQPQHF. As DNA, the CDR3 is TGCAGCGCTTCGACAGGGGGCGCCTCCCAGCCCCAGCATTTT.

The chain joins TRBV9 to TRBJ1-5; a weak D match, TRBD1 (6 bases). The CDR3 length is 15 residues. Deletions cut 0 bases from V and 6 bases from J, with 13 bases between. The germline gives CDR1 SGDLS, CDR2 YYNGEE. The DNA of the CDR3 is TGTGCCAGCAGCGTAGACCCTGGGGGGGCTCAGCCCCAGCATTTT. Translated, it gives CASSVDPGGAQPQHF.

The chain is built from TRBV27 and TRBJ1-1; D is perhaps TRBD1 (6 bases). Trimming removed 3 bases at V and 5 bases at J, with 7 bases between. Looked up from germline, CDR1 is MNHEY and CDR2 is SMNVEV (reference sequence). The CDR3 consists of 12 residues. The CDR3 nucleotides are TGTGCCAGCAGTTTCAGGGGTACTGAAGCTTTCTTT. This sequence encodes CASSFRGTEAFF.

The chain has TRBV11-2 and TRBJ2-1; 9 bases are a match to TRBD2. This CDR3 has 15 residues. With 5 bases clipped from V and 1 base from J, the junction kept 3 bases outside the gene matches. CDR1 SGHAT and CDR2 FQNNGV come from the germline V gene. The CDR3 reads CASSKTSGSYNEQFF. CDR3 coding DNA: TGTGCCAGCAGCAAGACTAGCGGTTCCTACAATGAGCAGTTCTTC.

The chain uses TRBV7-2 and TRBJ1-1, with a possible D match to TRBD1 (5 bases). The CDR3 loop spans 14 amino acids. CDR1 is SGHTA and CDR2 is FQGNSA in the germline V gene. V was pared by 4 bases and J by 0 bases, with 9 bases between. The CDR3 protein is CASSWGWLNTEAFF. The DNA of the CDR3 is TGTGCCAGCAGCTGGGGGTGGTTGAACACTGAAGCTTTCTTT.

The chain recombines TRBV3-1 (or the pseudogene TRBV3-2) with TRBJ2-7, with TRBD2 matching 13 bases. The germline V gene has CDR1 LGHDT and CDR2 YNNKEL (reference sequence). The CDR3 consists of 16 residues. V lost 5 bases to trimming and J lost 1 base; unmatched junction nucleotides: 5. The DNA for the CDR3 is TGTGCCAGCAGCAGGACTAGCGGGAGTGTGTCCTACGAGCAGTACTTC. Residues: CASSRTSGSVSYEQYF.

This chain joins TRBV5-1 and TRBJ2-1; 9 positions agree with TRBD2. V lost 2 bases and J lost 0; bases outside the gene matches: 3. The length of the CDR3 is 16 residues. Germline V gene data show CDR1 as SGHRS and CDR2 as YFSETQ. This CDR3 is CASSFLSGSSYNEQFF. CDR3 nucleotides: TGCGCCAGCAGCTTTCTTAGCGGGAGCTCCTACAATGAGCAGTTCTTC.

The CDR3: CASPPGQGSQPQHF. The CDR3 bases are TGTGCCAGTCCTCCGGGACAGGGAAGTCAGCCCCAGCATTTT. V is TRBV19 and J is TRBJ1-5; TRBD1 matches at 9 bases. The CDR3 extends over 14 amino acids. Germline V gene sequence: CDR1 LNHDA, CDR2 SQIVND (reference sequence). Trimming at V came to 8 bases and at J to 6 bases, leaving 8 bases not matched to a gene.

CDR3 nucleotide sequence: TGCGCCAGCAGCCAAGTCCGGGGGTACGAGCAGTACTTC. Amino acid sequence: CASSQVRGYEQYF. The V and J genes are TRBV4-1 and TRBJ2-7; D may be TRBD2 (6 bases). The CDR3 extends over 13 amino acids. The V end was cut by 1 base, the J end by 4 bases, with 8 bases between. In germline, CDR1 is MGHRA, CDR2 YSYEKL.

J is TRBJ2-2 and V is TRBV27; D tentatively reads TRBD1 or TRBD2 (5 bases each). The ends were cut back, 6 bases at V and 7 bases at J, with 18 bases in the middle. Germline V gene lookup returns CDR1 MNHEY and CDR2 SMNVEV (reference sequence). This CDR3 has 15 amino acids. The CDR3 nucleotides read TGTGCCAGCAGGGCTAACCGGGACCGTGACGGGGAGCTGTTTTTT. It specifies CASRANRDRDGELFF.

The chain joins TRBV5-4 to TRBJ1-6; 9 bases map to TRBD1. The V segment lost 2 bases and the J segment 9 bases; nucleotides outside the gene matches: 6. The CDR3 covers 15 residues. Germline CDR1 and CDR2: SGHNT and YYREEE (reference sequence). Here the CDR3 DNA reads TGTGCCAGCAGCTTAGCCGGGACAGGGATTTCACCCCTCCACTTT. Protein: CASSLAGTGISPLHF.

The chain joins TRBV28 to TRBJ2-7; 9 nucleotides line up with TRBD2. The CDR3 consists of 15 residues. V was clipped by 7 bases and J by 5 bases; unmatched bases: 12. Germline V gene lookup returns CDR1 MDHEN and CDR2 SYDVKM. CDR3 in amino acids: CASTYLSGSIHEQYF. CDR3 nucleotides: TGTGCCAGCACCTACCTTAGCGGGAGTATCCACGAGCAGTACTTC. The entire variable domain, with the rest obtained from reference TRBV28 and TRBJ2-7, is as follows: DVKVTQSSRYLVKRTGEKVFLECVQDMDHENMFWYRQDPGLGLRLIYFSYDVKMKEKGDIPEGYSVSREKKERFSLILESASTNQTSMYLCASTYLSGSIHEQYFGPGTRLTVT.

J is TRBJ2-5 and V is TRBV3-1 (or the pseudogene TRBV3-2); D not certain. V shed 0 bases and J shed 3 bases, with 11 bases lying between them. The CDR3 covers 15 residues. CDR1 is LGHDT, CDR2 YNNKEL, per germline (reference sequence). The CDR3 reads CASSQEGWVEETQYF. DNA for the CDR3: TGTGCCAGCAGCCAAGAGGGGTGGGTGGAAGAGACCCAGTACTTC.

V and J are TRBV19 and TRBJ2-3; 7 bases align to TRBD2. Germline assignment: CDR1 LNHDA and CDR2 SQIVND (reference sequence). The CDR3 extends over 15 amino acids. V trimming: 7 bases; J trimming: 4 bases; junction bases outside the gene matches: 11. CDR3 sequence: CASNPGREWSDTQYF. The CDR3 nucleotides read TGTGCCAGTAACCCTGGGCGGGAGTGGTCAGATACGCAGTATTTT.

The chain couples TRBV18 to TRBJ1-3; D is unresolved. V lost 3 bases and J lost 0, with 12 bases in between. The germline V gene encodes CDR1 KGHSH and CDR2 LQKENI. This CDR3 is built from 16 residues. CDR3 sequence reads: CASSPGMADSGNTIYF. CDR3 nucleotides: TGTGCCAGCTCACCTGGCATGGCCGACTCTGGAAACACCATATATTTT. Based on the CDR3 plus reference TRBV18 and TRBJ1-3, the full variable domain is NAGVMQNPRHLVRRRGQEARLRCSPMKGHSHVYWYRQLPEEGLKFMVYLQKENIIDESGMPKERFSAEFPKEGPSILRIQQVVRGDSAAYFCASSPGMADSGNTIYFGEGSWLTVV.